Detailed here is one T cell receptor beta chain. Each CDR3 protein gets one entry after TCRdb re-called the RT-PCR reads with MiXCR. The repertoire includes fewer than 800,000 distinct CDR3 sequences, approximately 15% of them detected once, and 3% to 4.5% sits in the top ten. From germline, CDR1 is SGHRS and CDR2 YFSETQ. Trimming removed 6 bases from V and 3 bases from J, with 12 bases in between. CDR3 length equals 14 residues. This chain connects TRBV5-1 to TRBJ2-2, with D maybe TRBD1 (6 bases). Sequenced input: memory CD4+ T cells from blood. This receptor was identified in a female donor in good health, serving as a healthy control. The CDR3 spells CASTPGTHTGELFF. The DNA for the CDR3 is TGCGCCAGCACTCCCGGGACACACACCGGGGAGCTGTTTTTT.